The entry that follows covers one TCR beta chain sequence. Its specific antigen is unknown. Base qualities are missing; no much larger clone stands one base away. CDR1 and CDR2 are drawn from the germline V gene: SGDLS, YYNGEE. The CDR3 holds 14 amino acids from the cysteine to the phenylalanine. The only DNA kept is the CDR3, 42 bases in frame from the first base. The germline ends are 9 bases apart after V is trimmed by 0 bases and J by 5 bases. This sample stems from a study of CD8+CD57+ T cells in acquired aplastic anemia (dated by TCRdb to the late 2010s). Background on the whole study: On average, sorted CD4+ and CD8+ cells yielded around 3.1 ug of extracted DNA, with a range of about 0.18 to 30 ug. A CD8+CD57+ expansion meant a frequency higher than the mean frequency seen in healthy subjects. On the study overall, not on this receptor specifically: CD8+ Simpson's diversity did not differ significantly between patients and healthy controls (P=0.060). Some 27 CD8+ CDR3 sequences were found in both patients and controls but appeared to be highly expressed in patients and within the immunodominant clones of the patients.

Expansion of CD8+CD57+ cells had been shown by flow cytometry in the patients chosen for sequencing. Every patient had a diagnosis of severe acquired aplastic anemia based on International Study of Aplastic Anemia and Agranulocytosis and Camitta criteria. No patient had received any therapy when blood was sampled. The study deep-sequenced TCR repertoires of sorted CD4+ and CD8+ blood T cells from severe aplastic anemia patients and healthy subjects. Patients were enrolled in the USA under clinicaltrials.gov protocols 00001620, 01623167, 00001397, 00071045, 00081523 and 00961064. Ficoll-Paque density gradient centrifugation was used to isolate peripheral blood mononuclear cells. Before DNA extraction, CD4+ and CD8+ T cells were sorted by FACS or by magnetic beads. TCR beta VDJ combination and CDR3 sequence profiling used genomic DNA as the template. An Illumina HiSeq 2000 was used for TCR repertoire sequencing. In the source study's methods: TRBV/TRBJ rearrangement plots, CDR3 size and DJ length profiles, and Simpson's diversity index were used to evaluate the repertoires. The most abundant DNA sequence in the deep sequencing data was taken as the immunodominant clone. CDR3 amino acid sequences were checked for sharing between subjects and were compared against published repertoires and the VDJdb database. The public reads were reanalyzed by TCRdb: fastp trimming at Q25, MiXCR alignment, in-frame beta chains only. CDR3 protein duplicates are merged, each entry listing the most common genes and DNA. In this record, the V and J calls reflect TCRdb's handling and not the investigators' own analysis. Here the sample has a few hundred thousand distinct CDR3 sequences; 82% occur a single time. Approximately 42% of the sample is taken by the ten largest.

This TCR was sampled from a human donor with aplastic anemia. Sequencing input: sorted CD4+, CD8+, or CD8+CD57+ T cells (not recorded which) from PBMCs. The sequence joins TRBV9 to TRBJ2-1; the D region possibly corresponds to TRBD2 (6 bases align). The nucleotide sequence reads TGTGCCAGCAGCGTAGAGTGGGGGGACAATGAGCAGTTCTTC. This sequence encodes CASSVEWGDNEQFF.